This TCR beta chain was captured by sequencing in a study of T cell responses to AZD1222 COVID-19 vaccine (dated by TCRdb to the early 2020s). Study-level background: AZD1222 recipients whose second dose came at about 4 weeks and those whose second dose came at about 12 weeks were combined into one group, since spike-specific TCR depth and breadth did not differ between the two schedules. A total of under 250 trial participants underwent TCR sequencing, of whom 200 to 220 had received two doses of AZD1222 and roughly 26 had received two doses of the MenACWY control vaccine. Enrollment into the trials was organized by age into subgroups of 18-55, 56-69 and 70-plus years, and those subgroups contained approximately 150, 30 and 60 TCR-sequenced participants, respectively.

Only a few counts were recorded for this clone. This receptor's antigen is unknown. Base-call qualities are not available, and no considerably larger clone is one nucleotide away. CDR1 and CDR2, per the germline V gene, are MNHEY and SVGEGT. The junction carries 16 bases between V and J, which are trimmed by 6 bases and 0 bases respectively. The CDR3 numbers 16 residues from cysteine through phenylalanine. Only the CDR3 portion is preserved as DNA: 48 bases, with reading frame beginning at the first base. General study outcomes and caveats: Because no day 14 peak-response samples were available, the repertoires could be characterized only after the peak T cell response. CD4 TCRs associated with the vaccine covered the entire spike protein, and the dominant responses were in regions 160-218 and 743-854. Participants were mostly white British and included more females than males, and it was suggested by the authors that clonal diversity may have been underestimated. A significant rise in spike-specific TCR breadth and depth was observed after two AZD1222 doses relative to day 0 and relative to MenACWY recipients. The 56-69-year group was small, and its depth increase did not reach significance, likely because of low power. Conclusions about previously exposed vaccinees are limited, since just six or seven AZD1222 recipients were seropositive for SARS-CoV-2 at baseline. Reportedly, almost half of the unique spike-specific TCRs recognized epitopes lying outside the regions that are mutated in the B.1.351 and B.1.1.7 variants.

The CDR3 regions of human TCRbeta chains were analyzed by immunosequencing. Per the source publication's procedure: TCRs in the repertoires were matched against a reference library of SARS-CoV-2-specific TCRs that had been generated with the MIRA antigen-specificity platform. Breadth was defined as the fraction of unique TCRs that were SARS-CoV-2-associated. Depth was defined as the fraction of total T cells that were SARS-CoV-2-associated. Using the MIRA data, each spike-specific TCR was mapped to the spike region that the TCR reacts to and placed in a CD4 or CD8 class. Log10-transformed breadth and depth values were compared by one-way ANOVA with Sidak's multiple comparisons tests. TCRdb retrieved this table from immuneACCESS and kept in-frame rearrangements only. Not all clones are present; in checked studies, unresolved V genes account for under half, and no reason is known for the remainder. The V and J calls and clone size are taken from that table; D and trimming were inferred from the DNA. For this sample the table gives around 100,000 clones, of which about 86% were detected only once. About 9.5% of the sample is held by the ten biggest clonotypes.

The meaning of the sample's time point label: baseline before first vaccination. Vaccinee samples were obtained from the UK trials COV001 and COV002, which included a single-blind randomized controlled phase 2/3 trial of AZD1222 (ChAdOx1 nCoV-19) in healthy adults. Trial participant PBMC samples were collected at day 0 and day 28 after the second dose for TCRbeta chain sequencing. The chain joins TRBV6-2 or TRBV6-3 to TRBJ2-3, and perhaps TRBD1 as D gene, on 5 matching bases. The sequence was obtained from an adult in good health. The material sequenced was peripheral blood, taken on day 0 of AZD1222 vaccination. Here the CDR3 is given as CASSKRTPNSTDTQYF. The sequenced DNA: TGTGCCAGCAGCAAAAGGACACCTAATAGCACAGATACGCAGTATTTT.